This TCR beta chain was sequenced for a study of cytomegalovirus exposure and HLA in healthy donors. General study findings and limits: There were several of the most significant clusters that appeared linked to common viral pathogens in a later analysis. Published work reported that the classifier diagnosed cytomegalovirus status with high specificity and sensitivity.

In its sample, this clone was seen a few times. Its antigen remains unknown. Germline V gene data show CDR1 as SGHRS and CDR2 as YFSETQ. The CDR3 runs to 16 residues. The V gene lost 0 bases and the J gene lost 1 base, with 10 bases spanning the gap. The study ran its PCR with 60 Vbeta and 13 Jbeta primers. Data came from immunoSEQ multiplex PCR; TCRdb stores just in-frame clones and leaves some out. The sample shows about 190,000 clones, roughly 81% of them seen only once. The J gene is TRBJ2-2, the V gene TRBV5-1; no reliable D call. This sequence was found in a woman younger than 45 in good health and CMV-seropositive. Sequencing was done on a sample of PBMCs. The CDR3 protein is CASSLDSLKNTGELFF. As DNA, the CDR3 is TGCGCCAGCAGCTTGGACAGCCTAAAGAACACCGGGGAGCTGTTTTTT.